The 2 T cell receptor beta chains in this list originate from one sample, sequenced in a study of low-dose radiotherapy and immunotherapy resistance in tumors. Primers targeting TRAV and TRBV primed first-strand cDNA, covering alpha and beta chains. Using a constant-region primer together with a V-primer adapter, TCRs were subjected to roughly 18 PCR cycles of amplification. TCRdb reprocessed the reads with MiXCR, giving one entry per CDR3 protein. The repertoire holds roughly 19,000 distinct CDR3 sequences, over 65% seen once, with approximately 10% in the top ten. The source of these receptors is a human donor with advanced metastatic prostate, ovarian, gallbladder or colorectal cancer (not recorded which). This table probably holds off-target reads from a library built for another chain.

V is TRBV11-2 and J is TRBJ1-2; no firm D call. The germline V gene has CDR1 SGHAT and CDR2 FQNNGV. CDR3 size: 15 residues. Between the trimmed V and J ends, which lost 5 bases and 4 bases, there was a span of 17 bases. CDR3 nucleotide sequence: TGTGCCAGCAGCCCCAGGAGATCTGAACCCTATGGCTACACCTTC. Translating gives CASSPRRSEPYGYTF.

The chain recombines TRBV5-4 with TRBJ1-1, with unresolved D. Germline V CDR1 and CDR2: SGHNT, YYREEE (reference sequence). V lost 0 bases to trimming and J lost 1 base, with 4 bases between them. The CDR3 has 13 amino acids. CDR3 bases: TGTGCCAGCAGCTTGGCAGGGAACACTGAAGCTTTCTTT. Translation: CASSLAGNTEAFF.